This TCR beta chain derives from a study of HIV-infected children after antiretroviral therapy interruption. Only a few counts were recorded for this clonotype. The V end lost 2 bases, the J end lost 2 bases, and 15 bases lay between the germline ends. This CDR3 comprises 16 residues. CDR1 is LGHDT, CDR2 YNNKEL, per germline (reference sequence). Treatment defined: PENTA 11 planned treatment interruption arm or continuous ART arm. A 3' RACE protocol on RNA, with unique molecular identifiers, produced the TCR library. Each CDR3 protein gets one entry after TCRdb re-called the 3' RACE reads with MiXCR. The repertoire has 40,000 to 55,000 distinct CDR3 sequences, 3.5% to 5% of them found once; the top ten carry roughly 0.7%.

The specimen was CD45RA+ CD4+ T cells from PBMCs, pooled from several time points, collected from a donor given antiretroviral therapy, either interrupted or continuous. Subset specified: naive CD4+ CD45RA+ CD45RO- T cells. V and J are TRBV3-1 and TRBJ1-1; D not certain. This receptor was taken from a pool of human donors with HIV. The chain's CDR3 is CASSQSAGGANTEAFF. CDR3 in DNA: TGTGCCAGCAGCCAATCGGCCGGCGGAGCCAACACTGAAGCTTTCTTT.